This T cell receptor (beta chain) was captured in a study of T cells in localized non-small cell lung cancer. The length of the CDR3 is 17 residues. V lost 0 bases, J lost 2 bases, and 6 bases stayed unmatched. CDR1 and CDR2 from the germline V gene are SGHDT and YYEEEE. Produced via immunoSEQ multiplex PCR; TCRdb's table is partial and in-frame only. Here the sample spans fewer than 35,000 clones, 94% being singletons. The starting material was peripheral blood, obtained before any cancer treatment. The clonotype originates from a woman aged 35 to 70 with stage I lung adenocarcinoma. J is TRBJ2-2 and V is TRBV5-6; 8 bases map to TRBD1. Written as DNA, the CDR3 is TGTGCCAGCAGCTTGGTTGGACAGGGATCCAACACCGGGGAGCTGTTTTTT. Its translation is CASSLVGQGSNTGELFF.